What follows are 10 T cell receptor beta chains derived from one specimen sequenced in a study of blood T cells in healthy people across ages. Combining a sample-barcoded 5' primer with a J-beta primer mix, a second PCR ran for about 6 to 12 cycles. MiXCR, applied by TCRdb to the 5' RACE reads, yields one record per CDR3 protein. The data show fewer than 2 million distinct CDR3 sequences, approximately 39% seen once. The sample was blood. All receptors come from a human donor in good health.

This clonotype was counted once. The V call is TRBV4-3, the J call TRBJ1-5; D call uncertain. The V gene lost 2 bases and the J gene lost 9 bases, with 17 bases spanning the gap. CDR1 LGHNA and CDR2 YSLEER come from the germline V gene. The CDR3 has 15 residues. The CDR3 is CASSQQYRVDRPQHF. CDR3 bases: TGCGCCAGCAGCCAACAATACCGGGTAGATCGGCCCCAGCATTTT.

The chain joins TRBV5-1 to TRBJ2-1; 8 bases are a match to TRBD2. This CDR3 has 16 residues. From germline, CDR1 is SGHRS and CDR2 YFSETQ. V lost 1 base, J lost 2 bases, and 5 bases stayed unmatched. The CDR3 loop reads CASSLWRGDTYNEQFF. The CDR3 nucleotides are TGCGCCAGCAGCTTGTGGCGGGGGGACACCTACAATGAGCAGTTCTTC.

The chain couples TRBV6-2 or TRBV6-3 to TRBJ1-2; D is perhaps TRBD1 (5 bases). Germline CDR1 and CDR2: MNHEY and SVGEGT. The CDR3 runs 14 residues. V was cut by 5 bases and J by 4 bases, with 14 bases left in between. CDR3 DNA: TGTGCCAGCAGTCGGGCCCAGGGAATCTATGGCTACACCTTC. Amino acids: CASSRAQGIYGYTF.

The chain carries TRBV7-2 and TRBJ2-1; 9 nucleotides line up with TRBD2. The J segment lost 3 bases and the V segment lost 3 bases, leaving 6 bases of the junction unmatched. The CDR3 is 16 residues long. The V gene's germline CDR1 is SGHTA and CDR2 FQGNSA. The CDR3 sequence: CASSFSGGLDYNEQFF. The CDR3 nucleotides read TGTGCCAGCAGCTTTAGCGGGGGCCTCGACTACAATGAGCAGTTCTTC.

The rearrangement joins TRBV12-3 or TRBV12-4 to TRBJ2-3, with 7 bases matching TRBD1. The CDR3 is 15 residues long. J was trimmed by 2 bases and V by 2 bases; bases with no gene match: 4. CDR3 DNA: TGTGCCAGCAGTTTAAGGGGGACAGCCACAGATACGCAGTATTTT. It translates to CASSLRGTATDTQYF.

This clonotype came up a few times. This sequence joins TRBV5-1 and TRBJ1-1; D is unresolved. The CDR3 length is 13 residues. Germline values: CDR1 SGHRS, CDR2 YFSETQ. V lost 4 bases, J lost 6 bases, and 13 bases lay in between. The CDR3 DNA follows: TGCGCCAGCAGCCCAGACCCTGGGTCTGAAGCTTTCTTT. Protein sequence: CASSPDPGSEAFF.

The gene calls are TRBV24-1 and TRBJ2-3; D remains ambiguous. CDR1 and CDR2 from the germline V gene are KGHDR and SFDVKD. The CDR3 is made up of 12 amino acids. Deletions cut 4 bases from V and 4 bases from J, with 5 bases between. The CDR3 coding sequence is TGTGCCACCAGTGAGATCGCAGATACGCAGTATTTT. Its translation is CATSEIADTQYF.

J is TRBJ2-5 and V is TRBV5-6; 10 positions match TRBD2. The length of the CDR3 is 15 residues. Germline V gives CDR1 SGHDT, CDR2 YYEEEE. Trimming removed 4 bases from V and 11 bases from J; junction bases left unmatched: 14. The DNA for the CDR3 is TGTGCCAGCAGCCGCGTAATAGCGGGGGGCAGTGAGCAGTACTTC. Protein sequence: CASSRVIAGGSEQYF.

This clonotype has a handful of counts. The rearrangement uses TRBV7-2 and TRBJ2-5; no firm D call. V dropped 4 bases and J dropped 4 bases, with 10 bases sitting between them. This CDR3 is built from 13 residues. The germline V gene has CDR1 SGHTA and CDR2 FQGNSA. The CDR3 loop reads CASSYVLGETQYF. CDR3 nucleotides: TGTGCCAGCAGCTACGTTCTGGGAGAGACCCAGTACTTC.

The genes are TRBV5-1 and TRBJ1-1; 7 bases are a match to TRBD1. Unmatched junction bases numbered 9, after V lost 2 bases and J lost 8 bases. CDR1 is SGHRS, CDR2 YFSETQ, per germline. This CDR3 is 14 amino acids long. The CDR3 bases are TGCGCCAGCAGCTTAAACAGGGGCTTCGAGGAAGCTTTCTTT. It translates to CASSLNRGFEEAFF.